One and the same sample provided the 29 T cell receptor beta chains below, sequenced in a study of T cell repertoires in cytomegalovirus infection. Via MiXCR, TCRdb re-called the reads, giving one row per CDR3 protein. The sample carries about 230,000 distinct CDR3 sequences, roughly 6.5% recorded once. Sequencing was carried out using PBMCs. The receptor source for this set is a human donor in good health (CMV status not recorded). Some clones in this sample may be carry-over from other donors' samples.

There are many counts of this clonotype. The chain links TRBV20-1 to TRBJ1-1, with D hard to call. Germline assignment: CDR1 DFQATT and CDR2 SNEGSKA (reference sequence). The ends were cut back, 0 bases at V and 1 base at J, with 6 bases in the middle. The CDR3 is 13 amino acids. CDR3 loop: CSAREPGNTEAFF. The CDR3 DNA is TGCAGTGCTAGAGAGCCAGGGAACACTGAAGCTTTCTTT.

This clonotype was recorded many times. V gene TRBV7-2 combines with J gene TRBJ1-5; 7 bases line up with TRBD1. This CDR3 spans 15 amino acids. Germline CDR1 is SGHTA and CDR2 is FQGNSA. J gave up 6 bases and V 2 bases, and 7 bases lay outside the gene matches. The CDR3 DNA is TGTGCCAGCAGCTTAAGGGGGCGCAGCGGTCAGCCCCAGCATTTT. Its protein is CASSLRGRSGQPQHF.

At least ten counts were recorded for this clonotype. The chain recombines TRBV29-1 with TRBJ2-2; D is perhaps TRBD1 or TRBD2 (5 bases each). CDR3 size: 14 residues. The V end lost 8 bases, the J end lost 5 bases, and 18 bases lay between the germline ends. The germline gives CDR1 SQVTM, CDR2 ANQGSEA. CDR3 in DNA: TGCAGCTCCCATTGGGGGACGGGGACCGGGGAGCTGTTTTTT. Its protein product is CSSHWGTGTGELFF.

This sequence joins TRBV11-2 and TRBJ1-1; 10 nucleotides agree with TRBD1. Germline CDR1 reads SGHAT; CDR2 reads FQNNGV. The CDR3 consists of 16 residues. Trimming took 3 bases from V and 0 from J; bases not matched to a gene: 4. The DNA for the CDR3 is TGTGCCAGCAGCTTTACGACAGGGGGCCTGAACACTGAAGCTTTCTTT. Protein: CASSFTTGGLNTEAFF.

The table lists this clonotype with many counts. The rearrangement uses TRBV6-4 and TRBJ2-7; unclear D gene. The CDR3 runs to 12 residues. The V end was cut by 1 base, the J end by 6 bases, with 7 bases between. Germline assignment: CDR1 MRHNA and CDR2 SNTAGT. The CDR3 DNA is TGTGCCAGCAGTGACTACATCCCCGAGCAGTACTTC. It translates to CASSDYIPEQYF.

This clonotype was recorded many times. V gene TRBV6-2 or TRBV6-3 combines with J gene TRBJ2-7; unclear D gene. The CDR3 is made up of 12 amino acids. With 6 bases removed from V and 5 bases from J, the gap between germline ends came to 11 bases. Germline-derived CDR1 and CDR2 are MNHEY and SVGEGT. CDR3: CASSPDSDEQYF. The CDR3 coding sequence is TGTGCCAGCAGCCCTGACTCGGACGAGCAGTACTTC.

As regards this clonotype: An end of the junction does not agree with germline; a read error may underlie this. This chain links TRBV20-1 with TRBJ2-1; 8 bases align to TRBD1. This CDR3 has 14 residues. CDR1 and CDR2 from the germline V gene are DFQATT and SNEGSKA (reference sequence). CDR3 DNA: TGCAGTGCCGTACAGGGGGGCTCCTACAATGAGCGGCTCTTC. This gives the protein CSAVQGGSYNERLF.

This clonotype was seen at least ten times. This rearrangement joins TRBV28 to TRBJ2-3, with D maybe TRBD1 (6 bases). This CDR3 spans 14 amino acids. The germline V gene encodes CDR1 MDHEN and CDR2 SYDVKM. The V gene lost 3 bases and the J gene lost 3 bases, with 10 bases spanning the gap. CDR3 protein: CASSFLQGTDTQYF. CDR3 bases: TGTGCCAGCAGTTTTCTACAGGGAACAGATACGCAGTATTTT.

This clonotype was detected ten times or more. This sequence joins TRBV20-1 and TRBJ2-7; D is possibly TRBD2 (5 bases). The germline V gene encodes CDR1 DFQATT and CDR2 SNEGSKA (reference sequence). The CDR3 is made up of 14 amino acids. CDR3: CSGMAGSSSYEQYF. CDR3 nucleotide sequence: TGCAGCGGGATGGCAGGTTCCAGCTCCTACGAGCAGTACTTC.

This clonotype was detected a few times. This sequence joins TRBV10-3 and TRBJ1-3, with unresolved D. Germline V CDR1 and CDR2: ENHRY, SYGVKD. Trimming removed 10 bases from V and 0 bases from J, with 7 bases in between. There are 12 residues in the CDR3. CDR3: CATRSSGNTIYF. The CDR3 DNA follows: TGTGCCACCAGGAGCTCTGGAAACACCATATATTTT.

V and J are TRBV7-6 and TRBJ2-7; TRBD1 agrees at 7 bases. CDR1 is SGHVS, CDR2 FNYEAQ, per germline. V was clipped by 5 bases and J by 6 bases; unmatched bases: 13. The CDR3 is 15 amino acids. The CDR3 sequence is CASSPFRDSQVEQYF. Here the CDR3 DNA reads TGTGCCAGCAGCCCCTTCCGGGACAGCCAAGTCGAGCAGTACTTC.

Many counts were recorded for this clonotype. The chain has TRBV24-1 and TRBJ1-1; 8 positions match TRBD1. The germline V gene has CDR1 KGHDR and CDR2 SFDVKD. The CDR3 contains 13 residues. V dropped 9 bases and J dropped 5; count of bases not matched to a gene: 7. The CDR3 coding sequence is TGTGCCACCGGAAGGACAGGGCGGACTGAAGCTTTCTTT. Amino acid sequence: CATGRTGRTEAFF.

At least ten counts were recorded for this clonotype. The chain combines TRBV12-3 or TRBV12-4 with TRBJ2-1; 11 bases line up with TRBD2. The CDR3 covers 15 residues. V lost 5 bases, J lost 5 bases, and 5 bases stayed unmatched. The CDR3 spells CASSRVAGGHNEQFF. The CDR3 nucleotides are TGTGCCAGCAGTCGAGTAGCGGGGGGGCACAATGAGCAGTTCTTC.

This clonotype was seen many times. The rearrangement links TRBV6-2 or TRBV6-3 to TRBJ2-1; 7 nucleotides align to TRBD1. The CDR3 runs 17 residues. Germline V CDR1 and CDR2: MNHEY, SVGEGT. Trimming removed 6 bases from V and 4 bases from J; junction bases left unmatched: 15. CDR3 DNA: TGTGCCAGCAGCTTAGACAGGGCGTGGGGACCATACAATGAGCAGTTCTTC. Translation: CASSLDRAWGPYNEQFF.

The chain joins TRBV28 to TRBJ1-6, with 11 nucleotides matching TRBD1. V gave up 5 bases and J gave up 9 bases; unmatched junction bases: 3. Germline CDR1 and CDR2: MDHEN and SYDVKM. CDR3 length equals 14 residues. Here the CDR3 DNA reads TGTGCCAGCAGTGTCGGACAGGGGGCTTCACCCCTCCACTTT. Translation gives CASSVGQGASPLHF.

This clonotype was counted at least ten times. The chain joins TRBV12-3 or TRBV12-4 to TRBJ2-7; D is possibly TRBD1 or TRBD2 (6 bases each). The CDR3 has 13 amino acids. V shed 7 bases and J shed 4 bases, with 14 bases lying between them. CDR3 bases: TGTGCCAGCACCGCCGGGGGCCGGTACGAGCAGTACTTC. Translation gives CASTAGGRYEQYF.

In this sample, this clonotype turned up many times. The chain recombines TRBV7-2 with TRBJ1-2; 8 bases agree with TRBD1. Per the germline V gene, CDR1 is SGHTA and CDR2 is FQGNSA. Losses at the gene ends were 5 bases for V and 4 bases for J; bases not matched to a gene: 3. The CDR3 runs to 13 residues. The CDR3, as DNA: TGTGCCAGCAGCGCGACAGGGGTCTATGGCTACACCTTC. Translated: CASSATGVYGYTF.

In this sample, this clonotype turned up many times. The chain recombines TRBV30 with TRBJ2-1; 10 nucleotides agree with TRBD2. Germline lookup yields CDR1 GTSNPN and CDR2 SVGIG (reference sequence). CDR3 length: 15 residues. J gave up 2 bases and V 0 bases, and 1 base lay outside the gene matches. CDR3 residues: CAWSVLAGPYNEQFF. The CDR3 DNA reads as TGTGCCTGGAGTGTACTAGCGGGACCCTACAATGAGCAGTTCTTC.

Here the CDR3 reads CSALIRGTAQETQYF. The CDR3 DNA reads as TGCAGTGCCTTAATAAGGGGAACAGCCCAAGAGACCCAGTACTTC. The V gene is TRBV20-1, the J gene TRBJ2-5, with D maybe TRBD1 (5 bases). Trimming left V 6 bases short and J 1 base short, with 18 bases between. CDR1 and CDR2 from the germline V gene are DFQATT and SNEGSKA (reference sequence). The CDR3 spans 15 residues.

In its sample, this clonotype was seen many times. The chain carries TRBV20-1 and TRBJ2-7; D is uncertain. Germline V gives CDR1 DFQATT, CDR2 SNEGSKA (reference sequence). V lost 1 base, J lost 6 bases, and 16 bases lay in between. This CDR3 spans 14 amino acids. The CDR3 loop is CSARGLTDGGEQYF. For the CDR3, the DNA is TGCAGTGCTAGAGGATTGACGGACGGCGGCGAGCAGTACTTC.

This clonotype was seen ten or more times. The V gene is TRBV29-1, the J gene TRBJ2-5; D gene ambiguous. Germline V gene data show CDR1 as SQVTM and CDR2 as ANQGSEA. The CDR3 loop spans 13 amino acids. V dropped 7 bases and J dropped 4 bases, with 16 bases sitting between them. In nucleotides, the CDR3 is TGCAGCGCTTCGGGCCGCATCCGAGAGACCCAGTACTTC. Translating gives CSASGRIRETQYF.

Ten or more counts support this clonotype. J is TRBJ2-1 and V is TRBV2, with 8 nucleotides matching TRBD1. The ends lost 3 bases at V and 10 bases at J; junction bases unmatched: 11. Per germline, CDR1 SNHLY and CDR2 FYNNEI. The CDR3 extends over 15 amino acids. The DNA for the CDR3 is TGTGCCAGCAGTGACGTCAGGGGGCTAAGCAGCGAGCAGTTCTTC. The encoded protein is CASSDVRGLSSEQFF.

This clonotype was detected many times. The chain links TRBV28 to TRBJ1-3; D ambiguous. V gave up 10 bases and J gave up 0 bases, with 10 bases separating them. This CDR3 region has 13 residues. Germline lookup yields CDR1 MDHEN and CDR2 SYDVKM. CDR3 in DNA: TGTGCCACAAATCGTATCTCTGGAAACACCATATATTTT. Translated, it gives CATNRISGNTIYF.

The V and J genes are TRBV28 and TRBJ1-1; TRBD1 matches 8 bases. Germline trimming cut 6 bases from V and 4 bases from J; bases unmatched to any gene: 7. The CDR3 is 14 residues long. Germline V gene data show CDR1 as MDHEN and CDR2 as SYDVKM. Here the CDR3 DNA reads TGTGCCAGCAGACCAACAGGGGGATTCACTGAAGCTTTCTTT. Its translation: CASRPTGGFTEAFF.

This clonotype was detected many times. The V call is TRBV7-2, the J call TRBJ2-3; the match to TRBD2 covers 10 bases. Germline-derived CDR1 and CDR2 are SGHTA and FQGNSA. J lost 5 bases, V lost 2 bases, and 1 base had no gene match. The CDR3 is 14 residues long. CDR3 sequence: CASSLRLAGDTQYF. CDR3 coding DNA: TGTGCCAGCAGCTTACGACTAGCGGGAGATACGCAGTATTTT.

In this sample, this clonotype turned up many times. The chain recombines TRBV7-8 with TRBJ2-1; 7 bases are shared with TRBD1. J was trimmed by 10 bases and V by 5 bases; bases with no gene match: 8. The CDR3 totals 13 residues. In germline, CDR1 is SGHVS, CDR2 FQNEAQ. CDR3 residues: CASSGGQTSEQFF. The CDR3 nucleotides read TGTGCCAGCAGCGGGGGACAGACTTCCGAGCAGTTCTTC.

In its sample, this clonotype was seen many times. This rearrangement joins TRBV28 to TRBJ1-1; the D gene is possibly TRBD1 (5 bases). CDR3 length equals 13 residues. Deletions cut 8 bases from V and 3 bases from J, with 13 bases between. The germline CDR1 and CDR2 sequences are MDHEN and SYDVKM. This CDR3 reads CASSRWGYTEAFF. CDR3 bases: TGTGCCAGCTCTAGATGGGGGTACACTGAAGCTTTCTTT.

V gene TRBV10-3 combines with J gene TRBJ2-7; D not certain. This CDR3 contains 12 residues. Germline-derived CDR1 and CDR2 are ENHRY and SYGVKD. V was cut by 5 bases and J by 4 bases, with 9 bases left in between. This CDR3 reads CAISSLKYEQYF. The DNA of the CDR3 is TGTGCCATCAGTAGCTTAAAATACGAGCAGTACTTC.

This clonotype has at least ten counts. J is TRBJ2-3 and V is TRBV7-2; D may be TRBD1 (5 bases). V lost 3 bases and J lost 7, with 17 bases in between. The germline V gene encodes CDR1 SGHTA and CDR2 FQGNSA. This CDR3 spans 15 amino acids. The CDR3 sequence is CASSFSATAKYTQYF. CDR3 in DNA: TGTGCCAGCAGCTTCTCCGCGACAGCGAAATATACGCAGTATTTT.